The entry that follows covers one TCR beta chain sequence. The data derive from a study of T cell clones after liver transplantation. Study-wide background: Post-transplant blood was tracked for graft-donor-reactive T cell clones identified in a pre-transplant mixed lymphocyte reaction. Timepoints were pre-transplant, pre-withdrawal, and after withdrawal was completed or failed.

The germline CDR1 and CDR2 sequences are SGHRS and YFSETQ. V gave up 3 bases and J gave up 8 bases, with 12 bases separating them. This CDR3 contains 13 residues. Clones were read by immunoSEQ multiplex PCR, and TCRdb kept only the in-frame ones, dropping some. The table has approximately 55,000 clones, about 64% seen once. Here the sequenced sample was CD4+ T cells from blood, taken before liver transplant. This sequence originates from a human donor who received a liver transplant. The gene calls are TRBV5-1 and TRBJ2-1; TRBD2 is a possible D gene (6 bases). The CDR3 spells CASSWRVEDEQFF. The CDR3 DNA reads TGCGCCAGCAGCTGGAGGGTAGAGGATGAGCAGTTCTTC.